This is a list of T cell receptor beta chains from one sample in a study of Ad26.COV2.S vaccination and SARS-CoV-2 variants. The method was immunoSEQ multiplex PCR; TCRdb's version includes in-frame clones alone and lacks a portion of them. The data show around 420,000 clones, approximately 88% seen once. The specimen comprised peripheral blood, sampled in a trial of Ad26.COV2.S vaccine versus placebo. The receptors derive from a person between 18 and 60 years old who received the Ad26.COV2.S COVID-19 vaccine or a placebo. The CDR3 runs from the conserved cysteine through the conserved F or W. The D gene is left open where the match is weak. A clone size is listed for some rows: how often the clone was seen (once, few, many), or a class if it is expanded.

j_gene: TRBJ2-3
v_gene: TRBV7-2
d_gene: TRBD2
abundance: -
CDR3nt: TGTGCCAGGGGAGTAGCGGGGGGGCGTACAGATACGCAGTATTTT
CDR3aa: CARGVAGGRTDTQYF

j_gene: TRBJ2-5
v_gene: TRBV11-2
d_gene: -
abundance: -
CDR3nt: TGTGCCAGCAGCTTTTTTTACTCCAGCGGCCAAGAGACCCAGTACTTC
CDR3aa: CASSFFYSSGQETQYF

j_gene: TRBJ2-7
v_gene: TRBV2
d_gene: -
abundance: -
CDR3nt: TGTGCCAGCAAAAGGACAGTTTCCTACGAGCAGTACTTC
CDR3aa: CASKRTVSYEQYF

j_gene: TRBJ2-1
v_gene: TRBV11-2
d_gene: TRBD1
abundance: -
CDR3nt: TGTGCCAGCAGCTTAGGACGGACAGGGTTAGGGGATGAGCAGTTCTTC
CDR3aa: CASSLGRTGLGDEQFF

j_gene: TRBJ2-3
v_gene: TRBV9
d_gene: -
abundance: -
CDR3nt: TGTGCCAGCAGTGCAGAGCGGGGCACAGATACGCAGTATTTT
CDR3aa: CASSAERGTDTQYF

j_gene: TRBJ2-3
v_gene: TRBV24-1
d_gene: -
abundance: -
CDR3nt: TGTGCCACCAGTGATCGCCAAAACAGGGAAGGTGGCACAGATACGCAGTATTTT
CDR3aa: CATSDRQNREGGTDTQYF

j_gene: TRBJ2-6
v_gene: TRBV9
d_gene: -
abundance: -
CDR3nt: TGTGCCAGCAGCGTAGGCTCTGGGGCCAACGTCCTGACTTTC
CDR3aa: CASSVGSGANVLTF

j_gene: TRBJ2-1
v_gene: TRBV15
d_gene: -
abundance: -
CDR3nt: TGTGCCACCAGCAGAGTCGCAGGGGGGTACAATGAGCAGTTCTTC
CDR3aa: CATSRVAGGYNEQFF

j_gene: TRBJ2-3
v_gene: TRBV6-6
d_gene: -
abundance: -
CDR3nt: TGTGCCAGCAGTTCCGAGGGACACAGCACAGATACGCAGTATTTT
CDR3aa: CASSSEGHSTDTQYF

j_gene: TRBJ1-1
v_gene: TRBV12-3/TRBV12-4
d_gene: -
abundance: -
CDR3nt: TGTGCCACAACCAGGGGGAACACTGAAGCTTTCTTT
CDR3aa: CATTRGNTEAFF

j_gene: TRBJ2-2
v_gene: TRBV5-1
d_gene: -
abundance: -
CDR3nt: TGCGCCAGCAGTAGTACGATGGGCGTTCACGGGGAGCTGTTTTTT
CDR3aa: CASSSTMGVHGELFF

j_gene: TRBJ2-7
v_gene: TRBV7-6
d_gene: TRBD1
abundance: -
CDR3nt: TGTGCCAGCAGCTCCGGGACAGGGGGGTTTAGCTCCTACGAGCAGTACTTC
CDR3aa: CASSSGTGGFSSYEQYF

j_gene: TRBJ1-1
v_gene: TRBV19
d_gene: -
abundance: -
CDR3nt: TGTGCCAGCAACCCAACCCAGAACACTGAAGCTTTCTTT
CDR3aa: CASNPTQNTEAFF

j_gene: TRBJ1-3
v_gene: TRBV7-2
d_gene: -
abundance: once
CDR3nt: TGTGCCAGCAGCTTAGACCCCCCCAGCTCTGGAAACACCATATATTTT
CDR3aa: CASSLDPPSSGNTIYF

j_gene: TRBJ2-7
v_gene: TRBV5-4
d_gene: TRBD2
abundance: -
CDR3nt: TGTGCCAGCAGCGAGGGGACTAGCGGGGGGGGCAAGCAGTACTTC
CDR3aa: CASSEGTSGGGKQYF

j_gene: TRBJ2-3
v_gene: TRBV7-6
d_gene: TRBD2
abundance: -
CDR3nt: TGTGCCAGCAGCTTATCCCCGACTAGCGGGGGGGCCCGCACAGATACGCAGTATTTT
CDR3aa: CASSLSPTSGGARTDTQYF

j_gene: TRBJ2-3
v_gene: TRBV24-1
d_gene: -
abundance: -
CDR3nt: TGTGCCACCAGTGATTCGGGACTGGAGAGCACAGATACGCAGTATTTT
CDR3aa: CATSDSGLESTDTQYF

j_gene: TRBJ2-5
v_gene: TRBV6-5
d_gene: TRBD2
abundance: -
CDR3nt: TGTGCCAGCAGTTATGGGGCGGGGGGCCTCCAAGAGACCCAGTACTTC
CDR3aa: CASSYGAGGLQETQYF

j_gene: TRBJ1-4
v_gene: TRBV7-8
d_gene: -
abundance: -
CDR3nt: TGTGCCAGCAGCGTACATGCAACTAATGAAAAACTGTTTTTT
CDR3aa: CASSVHATNEKLFF

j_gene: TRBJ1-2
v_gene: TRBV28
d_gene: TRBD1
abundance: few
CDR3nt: TGTGCCAGCACGCCCATGGGACAGGGGGCTCATGGCTACACCTTC
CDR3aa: CASTPMGQGAHGYTF

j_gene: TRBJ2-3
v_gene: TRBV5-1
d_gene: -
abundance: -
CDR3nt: TGCGCCAGCAGCAACGGACACCCACAAGTAGATACGCAGTATTTT
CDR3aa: CASSNGHPQVDTQYF

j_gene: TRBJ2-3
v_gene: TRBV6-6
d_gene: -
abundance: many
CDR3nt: TGTGCCAGCAGTTACAGGGGGGATACGCAGTATTTT
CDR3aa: CASSYRGDTQYF

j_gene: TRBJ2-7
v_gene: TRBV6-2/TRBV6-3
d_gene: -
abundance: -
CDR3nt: TGTGCCAGCAGTTATAACTACGAGCAGTACTTC
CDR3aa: CASSYNYEQYF

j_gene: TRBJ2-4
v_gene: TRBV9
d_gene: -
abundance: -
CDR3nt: TGTGCCAGCAGCGGCGGGGCCAAAAACATTCAGTACTTC
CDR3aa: CASSGGAKNIQYF

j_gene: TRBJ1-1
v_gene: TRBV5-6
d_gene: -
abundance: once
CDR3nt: TGTGCCAGCTCACTCGCAAGGGCGAACACTGAAGCTTTCTTT
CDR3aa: CASSLARANTEAFF

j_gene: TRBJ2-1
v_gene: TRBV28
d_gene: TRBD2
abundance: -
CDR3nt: TGTGCCAGCAGTCCTAGCGGCCCCAGCAATGAGCAGTTCTTC
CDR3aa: CASSPSGPSNEQFF

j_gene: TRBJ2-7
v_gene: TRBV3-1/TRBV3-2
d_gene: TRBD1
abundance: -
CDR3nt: TGTGCCAGCAGCCAAGGCCAGGGGGCGAGGGAGCAGTACTTC
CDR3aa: CASSQGQGAREQYF

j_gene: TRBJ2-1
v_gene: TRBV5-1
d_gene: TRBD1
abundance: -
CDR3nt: TGCGCCAGCAGCCCCGATGAGGGACAGGGGACTGAGCAGTTCTTC
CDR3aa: CASSPDEGQGTEQFF

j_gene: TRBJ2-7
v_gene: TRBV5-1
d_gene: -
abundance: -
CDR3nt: TGCGCCAGCAGCTTGGGGCCGAAAGCCTACGAGCAGTACTTC
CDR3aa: CASSLGPKAYEQYF

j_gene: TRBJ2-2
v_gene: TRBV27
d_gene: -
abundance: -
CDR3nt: TGTGCCAGCAGTACCAGGGTCGGCACCGGGGAGCTGTTTTTT
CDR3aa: CASSTRVGTGELFF

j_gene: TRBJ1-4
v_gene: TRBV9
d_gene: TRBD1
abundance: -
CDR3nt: TGTGCCAGCAGCGGACAGGGGGCTAATGAAAAACTGTTTTTT
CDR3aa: CASSGQGANEKLFF

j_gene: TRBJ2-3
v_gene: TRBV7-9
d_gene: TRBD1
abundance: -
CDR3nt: TGTGCCAGCAGCTCGGGACAGGGTCCAGATACGCAGTATTTT
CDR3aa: CASSSGQGPDTQYF

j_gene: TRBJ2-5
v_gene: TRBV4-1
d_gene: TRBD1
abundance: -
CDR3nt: TGCGCCAGCAGCCACCGACAGGGAACCCAAGAGACCCAGTACTTC
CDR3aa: CASSHRQGTQETQYF

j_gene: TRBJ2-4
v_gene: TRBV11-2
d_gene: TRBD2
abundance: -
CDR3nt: TGTGCCAGCAGCTGGAGCGGGGGGGCCTCCAAAAACATTCAGTACTTC
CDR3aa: CASSWSGGASKNIQYF

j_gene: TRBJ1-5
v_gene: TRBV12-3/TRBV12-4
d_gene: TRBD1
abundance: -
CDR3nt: TGTGCCAGCAGTCGCGACAGGGGTCAGCCCCAGCATTTT
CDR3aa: CASSRDRGQPQHF

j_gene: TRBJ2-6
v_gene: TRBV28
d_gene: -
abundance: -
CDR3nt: TGTGCCAGCAGTTTATTTATTTCGGACTCTGGGGCCAACGTCCTGACTTTC
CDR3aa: CASSLFISDSGANVLTF

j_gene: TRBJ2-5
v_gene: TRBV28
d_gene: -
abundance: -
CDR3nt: TGTGCCAGCAGTGACGCGGGAAGGGGGAGGTCTCAAGAGACCCAGTACTTC
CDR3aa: CASSDAGRGRSQETQYF

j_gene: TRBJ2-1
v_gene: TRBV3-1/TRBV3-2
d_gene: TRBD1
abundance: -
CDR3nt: TGTGCCAGCAGCCAAGAATATCAGGGGGTAGTGGATGAGCAGTTCTTC
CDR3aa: CASSQEYQGVVDEQFF

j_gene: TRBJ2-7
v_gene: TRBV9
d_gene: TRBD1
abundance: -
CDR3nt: TGTGCCAGCAGCGTAGGCGCGGGACAGGGTGTGGGGTACGAGCAGTACTTC
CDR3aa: CASSVGAGQGVGYEQYF

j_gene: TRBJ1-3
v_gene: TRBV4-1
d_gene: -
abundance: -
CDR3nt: TGCGCCAGCAGCCAAGATCTAGGCTCTGGAAACACCATATATTTT
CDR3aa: CASSQDLGSGNTIYF

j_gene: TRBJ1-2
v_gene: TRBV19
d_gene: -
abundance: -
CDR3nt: TGTGCCAGTAGTATTAGGGCCGGGATCTATGGCTACACCTTC
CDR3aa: CASSIRAGIYGYTF

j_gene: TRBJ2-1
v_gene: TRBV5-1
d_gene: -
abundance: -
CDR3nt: TGCGCCAGCAGCTTGAGTGGGGGGAGCTCCTACAATGAGCAGTTCTTC
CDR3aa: CASSLSGGSSYNEQFF

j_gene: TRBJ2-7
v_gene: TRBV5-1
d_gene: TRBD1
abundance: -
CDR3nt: TGCGCCAGCAGCTTGGGCACGGACAGGTTCTACGAGCAGTACTTC
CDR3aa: CASSLGTDRFYEQYF

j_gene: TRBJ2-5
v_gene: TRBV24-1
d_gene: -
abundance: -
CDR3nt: TGTGCCACCAGTGATAGGAGACACCCGACCCAGTACTTC
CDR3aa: CATSDRRHPTQYF

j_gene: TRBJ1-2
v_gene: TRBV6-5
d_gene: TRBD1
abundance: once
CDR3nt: TGTGCCAGCACCCGGACAGGGGGACTTGGCTACACCTTC
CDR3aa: CASTRTGGLGYTF

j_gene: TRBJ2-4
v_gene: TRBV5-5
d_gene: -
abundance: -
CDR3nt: TGTGCCAGCAGCTTGGGTGGGGCAGCCAAAAACATTCAGTACTTC
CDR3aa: CASSLGGAAKNIQYF

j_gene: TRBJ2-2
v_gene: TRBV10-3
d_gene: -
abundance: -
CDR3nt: TGTGCCATCAGTGACTCCGGGGAGCTGTTTTTT
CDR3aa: CAISDSGELFF

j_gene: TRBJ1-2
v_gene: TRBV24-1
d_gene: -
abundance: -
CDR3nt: TGTGCCACCAGGCCAGGACAGAGCTATGGCTACACCTTC
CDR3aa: CATRPGQSYGYTF

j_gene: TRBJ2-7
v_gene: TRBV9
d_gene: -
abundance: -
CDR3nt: TGTGCCAGCAGCCTGATGAGGAGCGTTGGGGCCGAGCAGTACTTC
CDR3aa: CASSLMRSVGAEQYF

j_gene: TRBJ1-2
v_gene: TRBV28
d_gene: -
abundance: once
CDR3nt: TGTGCCAGCACCACGGGGCAGGGGCTAGTCTATGGCTACACCTTC
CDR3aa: CASTTGQGLVYGYTF

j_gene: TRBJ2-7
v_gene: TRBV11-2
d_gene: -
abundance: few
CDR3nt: TGTGCCAGCAGCCCCCCGGAGGGCTACGAGCAGTACTTC
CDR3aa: CASSPPEGYEQYF

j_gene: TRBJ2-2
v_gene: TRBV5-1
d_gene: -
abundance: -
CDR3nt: TGCGCCAGCAGCTTGATCGAAGGGACCGGGGAGCTGTTTTTT
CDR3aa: CASSLIEGTGELFF

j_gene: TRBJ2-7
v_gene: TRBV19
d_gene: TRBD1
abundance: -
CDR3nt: TGTGCCAGTAGTCCAGGACAGGGGGCTTCGTACGAGCAGTACTTC
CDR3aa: CASSPGQGASYEQYF